Presented here are 30 T cell receptor beta chains from one specimen sequenced in a study of spatial heterogeneity in lung cancer. Broader study findings: Expanded alpha and beta TCR counts within tumors tracked tumor mutation counts.

Time point defined: sample taken at primary tumor resection. Via MiXCR, TCRdb re-called the 5' RACE reads, giving one row per CDR3 protein. The table has 13,000 or so distinct CDR3 sequences, approximately 5.6% seen once. These receptors' targets are unknown. The sequenced sample was lung tumor tissue, obtained at surgery. The receptors were gathered from a female donor with early-stage non-small cell lung cancer.

This clonotype was seen many times. The library was prepared for alpha chains; this beta chain is a stray read, so its frequency means little. The chain links TRBV20-1 to TRBJ2-2; TRBD2 agrees at 9 bases. This CDR3 spans 16 amino acids. Germline V gene lookup returns CDR1 DFQATT and CDR2 SNEGSKA (reference sequence). V shed 4 bases, J shed 6 bases, and the junction held 12 bases outside the gene matches. The CDR3 spells CSAKRRERGAPGELFF. The CDR3 nucleotides read TGCAGTGCTAAAAGACGGGAGCGGGGGGCCCCCGGGGAGCTGTTTTTT.

By its share, this clonotype is medium-sized. A library made for alpha chains picked up this beta chain off target, so its size means little. The chain carries TRBV10-3 and TRBJ1-1; D not certain. The CDR3 contains 11 residues. Germline CDR1 is ENHRY and CDR2 is SYGVKD. The V end was cut by 10 bases, the J end by 2 bases, with 8 bases between. The CDR3 region is CATYKNTEAFF. In DNA form, the CDR3 reads TGTGCCACCTACAAAAACACTGAAGCTTTCTTT.

This clonotype appeared many times. This beta chain is off target for a library built for alpha chains, so its abundance means little. The rearrangement joins TRBV20-1 to TRBJ2-1, with 8 bases that match TRBD1. Germline assignment: CDR1 DFQATT and CDR2 SNEGSKA (reference sequence). This CDR3 has 14 amino acids. J was trimmed by 1 base and V by 5 bases; bases with no gene match: 4. The chain's CDR3 is CSAGRTGSYNEQFF. The CDR3 DNA sequence: TGCAGTGCTGGCAGGACAGGGTCCTACAATGAGCAGTTCTTC.

The sample holds many counts of this clonotype. This beta chain lies outside the target of a library built for alpha chains; its clone size means little. The chain is built from TRBV20-1 and TRBJ2-5; 7 nucleotides agree with TRBD2. CDR1 and CDR2 from the germline V gene are DFQATT and SNEGSKA (reference sequence). This CDR3 has 14 residues. The V segment lost 6 bases and the J segment 2 bases; nucleotides outside the gene matches: 9. Written as DNA, the CDR3 is TGCAGTGCAAGCGGGGTTGCCGAACAAGAGACCCAGTACTTC. It codes for CSASGVAEQETQYF.

This clonotype was counted ten times or more. This beta chain is an unintended read in a library built for alpha chains; its size means little. V is TRBV5-5 and J is TRBJ1-5; a possible D gene is TRBD1 (5 bases). Germline CDR1 reads SGHKS; CDR2 reads YYEKEE (reference sequence). This CDR3 has 15 amino acids. Trimming removed 0 bases at V and 0 bases at J, with 7 bases between. The CDR3 DNA reads TGTGCCAGCAGCTTGGGGGGGACTAGCAATCAGCCCCAGCATTTT. It yields the protein CASSLGGTSNQPQHF.

The table lists this clonotype with many counts. This beta chain is a stray sequence in a library constructed for alpha chains; its clone size is not meaningful. This chain uses TRBV6-6 with TRBJ1-1, with a possible D match to TRBD1 (5 bases). Trimming took off 6 bases at V and 1 base at J, with 12 bases between the two ends. The germline V gene encodes CDR1 MNHNY and CDR2 SVGAGI (reference sequence). The CDR3 runs to 14 residues. The CDR3 DNA reads as TGTGCCAGCAGGGAACTCCAGGGGAACACTGAAGCTTTCTTT. It encodes CASRELQGNTEAFF.

The table lists this clonotype with many counts. This beta chain appears as a stray read in a library generated for alpha chains; its size is not informative. The rearrangement joins TRBV2 to TRBJ2-5; D may match TRBD1 or TRBD2 (5 bases each). From germline, CDR1 is SNHLY and CDR2 FYNNEI. V was pared by 3 bases and J by 1 base, with 15 bases between. The CDR3 has 16 residues. CDR3 in amino acids: CASSDRFGGTQETQYF. The CDR3 bases are TGTGCCAGCAGTGATAGATTTGGGGGTACCCAAGAGACCCAGTACTTC.

In its sample, this clonotype was seen many times. Within a library made for alpha chains, this beta chain is off target, and its count is uninformative. The chain uses TRBV12-3 or TRBV12-4 and TRBJ1-3, with D unresolved. The CDR3 runs to 15 residues. Between the trimmed V and J ends, which lost 2 bases and 1 base, there was a span of 9 bases. CDR3 protein: CASSLSSSSGNTIYF. The CDR3 DNA reads as TGTGCCAGCAGTTTATCCTCTTCGTCTGGAAACACCATATATTTT.

This clonotype occurred many times. For a library built for alpha chains, this beta chain is a stray read; little rests on its size. The chain recombines TRBV6-5 with TRBJ2-7, with 8 bases aligning to TRBD1. Germline CDR1 reads MNHEY; CDR2 reads SVGAGI. This CDR3 region has 15 residues. V dropped 6 bases and J dropped 3; count of bases not matched to a gene: 10. CDR3 amino acids: CASSFQLGQGYEQYF. CDR3 sequence (DNA): TGTGCCAGCAGCTTCCAACTCGGACAGGGCTACGAGCAGTACTTC.

This clonotype was observed at least ten times. This beta chain lies outside the target of a library built for alpha chains; its clone size means little. The genes are TRBV3-1 and TRBJ1-4, with D perhaps TRBD1 (5 bases). Trimming took off 4 bases at V and 5 bases at J, with 17 bases between the two ends. This CDR3 is 16 amino acids long. Germline CDR1 is LGHDT and CDR2 is YNNKEL (reference sequence). CDR3 region: CASSPKRQSLNEKLFF. In DNA, the CDR3 is TGTGCCAGCAGCCCGAAACGACAGTCCTTGAATGAAAAACTGTTTTTT.

This clonotype was seen at least ten times. In a library made to pick up alpha chains, this beta chain is a stray read with a size that means little. The rearrangement joins TRBV11-1 to TRBJ2-2, with D possibly being TRBD1 (6 bases). V lost 5 bases to trimming and J lost 4 bases, with 8 bases between them. Germline V gene data show CDR1 as SGHAT and CDR2 as FQDESV (reference sequence). This CDR3 has 13 residues. Written as DNA, the CDR3 is TGTGCCAGCAGCCAGGGGAGCACCGGGGAGCTGTTTTTT. It translates to CASSQGSTGELFF.

This clonotype occurred many times. Being off target in a library aimed at alpha chains, this beta chain has a size of little meaning. The V gene is TRBV7-2, the J gene TRBJ2-1; 8 bases line up with TRBD2. Per the germline V gene, CDR1 is SGHTA and CDR2 is FQGNSA. V gave up 2 bases and J gave up 8 bases; unmatched junction bases: 8. This CDR3 spans 15 amino acids. CDR3: CASSLSRGGPDEQFF. Written as DNA, the CDR3 is TGTGCCAGCAGCTTAAGCCGGGGGGGCCCTGATGAGCAGTTCTTC.

Points on this clonotype: This beta chain is a stray read from a library made for alpha chains; its abundance is not meaningful. The gene calls are TRBV7-9 and TRBJ2-7; 10 positions match TRBD2. CDR3 length: 14 residues. Germline V CDR1 and CDR2: SEHNR, FQNEAQ (reference sequence). V lost 5 bases, J lost 13 bases, and 14 bases stayed unmatched. The CDR3 reads CASSPTYPGTSVYF. As DNA, the CDR3 is TGTGCCAGCAGCCCCACCTATCCCGGGACTAGCGTCTACTTC.

This clonotype was seen repeatedly, ten times or more. Because the library targeted alpha chains, this beta chain is an off-target read whose size means little. This chain connects TRBV19 to TRBJ2-3; no definite D call. The CDR3 is made up of 15 amino acids. The V end lost 5 bases, the J end lost 0 bases, and 12 bases lay between the germline ends. CDR1 is LNHDA, CDR2 SQIVND, per germline (reference sequence). Here the CDR3 reads CASSPGRLSTDTQYF. The CDR3 DNA reads as TGTGCCAGTAGTCCCGGACGGCTCAGCACAGATACGCAGTATTTT.

This clonotype is medium-sized by share. In a library made to pick up alpha chains, this beta chain is a stray read with a size that means little. This sequence joins TRBV12-3 or TRBV12-4 and TRBJ2-1; D is undetermined. V was pared by 2 bases and J by 6 bases, with 11 bases between. The CDR3 loop spans 14 amino acids. The CDR3 region is CASSLLWGGNEQFF. In DNA, the CDR3 is TGTGCCAGCAGTTTACTCTGGGGTGGCAATGAGCAGTTCTTC.

This clonotype was picked up many times. Because this beta chain is a stray read in a library intended to capture alpha chains, its abundance should not be given much weight. This sequence joins TRBV6-5 and TRBJ1-1; D is ambiguous. CDR1 and CDR2 (germline): MNHEY, SVGAGI. There are 11 residues in the CDR3. The ends were cut back, 4 bases at V and 11 bases at J, with 11 bases in the middle. In DNA form, the CDR3 reads TGTGCCAGCAGTTTGGGCCTACTGGCTTTCTTT. This sequence encodes CASSLGLLAFF.

In its sample, this clonotype was seen many times. This beta chain represents an off-target read in a library built for alpha chains; its size is of limited meaning. The V and J genes are TRBV5-1 and TRBJ1-1; D is unresolved. The V gene lost 1 base and the J gene lost 11 bases, with 12 bases spanning the gap. Germline CDR1 and CDR2: SGHRS and YFSETQ. This CDR3 comprises 12 residues. In DNA, the CDR3 is TGCGCCAGCAGCTTGCAAGGGTTCCAGGCTTTCTTT. Translated: CASSLQGFQAFF. Using reference TRBV5-1 and TRBJ1-1 for the parts outside the CDR3, the full variable domain is KAGVTQTPRYLIKTRGQQVTLSCSPISGHRSVSWYQQTPGQGLQFLFEYFSETQRNKGNFPGRFSGRQFSNSRSEMNVSTLELGDSALYLCASSLQGFQAFFGQGTRLTVV.

Ten or more counts support this clonotype. This beta chain is a stray read from a library made for alpha chains; its abundance is not meaningful. The chain employs TRBV14 and TRBJ2-2; D uncertain. This CDR3 is 14 amino acids long. V shed 5 bases and J shed 1 base, with 8 bases lying between them. The germline CDR1 and CDR2 sequences are SGHDN and FVKESK. The CDR3 spells CASSSRMNTGELFF. The CDR3, as DNA: TGTGCCAGCAGCTCCCGCATGAACACCGGGGAGCTGTTTTTT.

About this clonotype: As an off-target read in a library built for alpha chains, this beta chain has a frequency of little significance. V gene TRBV15 combines with J gene TRBJ1-1; D gene ambiguous. This CDR3 region has 13 residues. CDR1 and CDR2 (germline): LNHNV, YYDKDF (reference sequence). The V end was cut by 3 bases, the J end by 1 base, with 6 bases between. CDR3 protein: CATSRRQNTEAFF. In DNA, the CDR3 is TGTGCCACCAGCAGGAGACAGAACACTGAAGCTTTCTTT. Drawing the rest from reference TRBV15 and TRBJ1-1, the complete variable domain is DAMVIQNPRYQVTQFGKPVTLSCSQTLNHNVMYWYQQKSSQAPKLLFHYYDKDFNNEADTPDNFQSRRPNTSFCFLDIRSPGLGDTAMYLCATSRRQNTEAFFGQGTRLTVV.

In its sample, this clonotype ranks as medium-sized. This beta chain is off target for a library built for alpha chains, so its abundance means little. The chain recombines TRBV28 with TRBJ2-2; TRBD2 might be the D (6 bases). CDR3 length: 17 residues. V was shortened by 5 bases and J by 7 bases, with 23 bases between the two germline ends. Germline V gives CDR1 MDHEN, CDR2 SYDVKM. CDR3 sequence: CASSPLGTQHLGGELFF. CDR3 nucleotide sequence: TGTGCCAGCAGTCCCCTCGGGACTCAACATCTAGGCGGGGAGCTGTTTTTT.

This clonotype was seen at least ten times. Little can be read into the size of this beta chain, an off-target read in a library designed for alpha chains. The CDR3 DNA follows: TGTGCCAGCAGTCCCACAGGGCTCTACAATGAGCAGTTCTTC. This codes for CASSPTGLYNEQFF. The V call is TRBV12-3 or TRBV12-4, the J call TRBJ2-1; possible D gene TRBD1, 6 bases. There are 14 residues in the CDR3. With 5 bases removed from V and 3 bases from J, the gap between germline ends came to 11 bases.

In this sample, this clonotype turned up many times. Since the library was made to target alpha chains, this beta chain is a stray read and its abundance is not meaningful. The chain has TRBV12-3 or TRBV12-4 and TRBJ2-5; no firm D call. This CDR3 is 12 amino acids long. V lost 3 bases to trimming and J lost 7 bases, with 9 bases between them. The CDR3 nucleotides read TGTGCCAGCAGTTTTAAGTCGGGGACCCAGTACTTC. Translated: CASSFKSGTQYF.

This clonotype was seen at least ten times. This beta chain lies outside the target of a library built for alpha chains; its clone size means little. This chain uses TRBV2 with TRBJ2-1, with TRBD1 matching 8 bases. Germline V gene sequence: CDR1 SNHLY, CDR2 FYNNEI. The CDR3 spans 13 residues. The junction had 4 bases not matched to a gene; V was cut back by 6 bases and J by 6 bases. For the CDR3, the DNA is TGTGCCAGCAGCTTAGACAGGGGCAATGAGCAGTTCTTC. This translates into CASSLDRGNEQFF. The full variable domain, with the rest looked up from reference TRBV2 and TRBJ2-1, is EPEVTQTPSHQVTQMGQEVILRCVPISNHLYFYWYRQILGQKVEFLVSFYNNEISEKSEIFDDQFSVERPDGSNFTLKIRSTKLEDSAMYFCASSLDRGNEQFFGPGTRLTVL.

In this sample, this clonotype turned up many times. Within a library made for alpha chains, this beta chain is off target, and its count is uninformative. This chain uses TRBV11-2 with TRBJ2-7; D not certain. Germline-derived CDR1 and CDR2 are SGHAT and FQNNGV. V lost 4 bases and J lost 1, with 17 bases in between. The CDR3 length is 16 residues. CDR3 loop: CASSSRLVSSSYEQYF. The DNA for the CDR3 is TGTGCCAGCAGCTCCCGACTCGTGTCCTCTTCCTACGAGCAGTACTTC.

This clonotype was observed at least ten times. Since the library was made to target alpha chains, this beta chain is a stray read and its abundance is not meaningful. The CDR3 DNA sequence: TGTGCCAGCAGCTTGGAACAGAGGGTTAGTGAAAAACTGTTTTTT. As protein: CASSLEQRVSEKLFF. V gene TRBV5-5 combines with J gene TRBJ1-4; no firm D call. The CDR3 is 15 residues long. Looked up from germline, CDR1 is SGHKS and CDR2 is YYEKEE (reference sequence). The V end was cut by 0 bases, the J end by 7 bases, with 13 bases between.

By frequency in the sample, this clonotype is medium-sized. For a library built for alpha chains, this beta chain is a stray read; little rests on its size. The J gene is TRBJ2-7, the V gene TRBV20-1; 8 bases agree with TRBD1. The CDR3 runs to 14 residues. J gave up 4 bases and V 5 bases, and 10 bases lay outside the gene matches. From germline, CDR1 is DFQATT and CDR2 SNEGSKA (reference sequence). CDR3: CSAFPGQAPYEQYF. The CDR3 coding sequence is TGCAGTGCTTTTCCGGGACAGGCCCCTTACGAGCAGTACTTC.

This clonotype was recorded many times. Since the library was made to target alpha chains, this beta chain is a stray read and its abundance is not meaningful. The chain joins TRBV10-3 to TRBJ1-1, with D perhaps TRBD1 (5 bases). Trimming took off 6 bases at V and 1 base at J, with 12 bases between the two ends. Germline V gives CDR1 ENHRY, CDR2 SYGVKD. There are 14 residues in the CDR3. In nucleotides, the CDR3 is TGTGCCATCAGGGAACAGACAGCGAACACTGAAGCTTTCTTT. As protein: CAIREQTANTEAFF.

This clonotype was counted at least ten times. Since it is a stray read in a library aimed at alpha chains, this beta chain has a size that is not meaningful. The genes are TRBV5-1 and TRBJ2-7, with D tentatively TRBD1 or TRBD2 (5 bases each). CDR1 is SGHRS and CDR2 is YFSETQ in the germline V gene. This CDR3 has 14 residues. V was shortened by 5 bases and J by 3 bases, with 15 bases between the two germline ends. CDR3 amino acids: CASSSGTVDYEQYF. In DNA form, the CDR3 reads TGCGCCAGCAGTTCCGGGACGGTGGACTACGAGCAGTACTTC.

Many counts were recorded for this clonotype. Because the library targeted alpha chains, this beta chain is an off-target read whose size means little. CDR3: CASSPRLAGSNTGELFF. The CDR3 DNA reads as TGTGCCAGCTCACCCCGACTAGCGGGGTCGAACACCGGGGAGCTGTTTTTT. J is TRBJ2-2 and V is TRBV18; 11 nucleotides match TRBD2. Germline V gene data show CDR1 as KGHSH and CDR2 as LQKENI. CDR3 size: 17 residues. The V segment lost 3 bases and the J segment 0 bases; nucleotides outside the gene matches: 3.

This clonotype has at least ten counts. Because this beta chain is a stray read in a library intended to capture alpha chains, its abundance should not be given much weight. The genes are TRBV7-9 and TRBJ1-4, with no clear D. There are 14 residues in the CDR3. Germline CDR1 SEHNR, CDR2 FQNEAQ (reference sequence). Deletions cut 2 bases from V and 3 bases from J, with 7 bases between. CDR3 DNA: TGTGCCAGCAGCTTAAGGGCCCCTAATGAAAAACTGTTTTTT. Its protein is CASSLRAPNEKLFF.